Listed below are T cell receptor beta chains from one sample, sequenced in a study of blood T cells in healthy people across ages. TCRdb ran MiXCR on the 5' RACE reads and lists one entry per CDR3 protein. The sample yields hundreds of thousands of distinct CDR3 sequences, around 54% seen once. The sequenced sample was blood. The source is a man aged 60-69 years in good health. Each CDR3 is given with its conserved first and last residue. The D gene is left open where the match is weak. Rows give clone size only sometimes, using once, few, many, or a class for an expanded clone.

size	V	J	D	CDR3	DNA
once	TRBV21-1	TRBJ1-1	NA	CASSKCEGAAFF	TGTGCCAGCAGCAAATGTGAGGGAGCAGCTTTCTTT
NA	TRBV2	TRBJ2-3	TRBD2	CASGEGGTDTQYF	TGTGCCAGCGGGGAGGGTGGCACAGATACGCAGTATTTT
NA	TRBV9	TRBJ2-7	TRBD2	CASSTRTSGGYYNEQYF	TGTGCCAGCAGCACTCGGACTAGCGGGGGCTACTACAATGAGCAGTACTTC
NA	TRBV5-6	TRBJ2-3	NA	CASSPWTASTDTQYF	TGTGCCAGCAGCCCTTGGACAGCTAGCACAGATACGCAGTATTTT
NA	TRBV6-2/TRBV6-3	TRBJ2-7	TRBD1	CASSYRTGGFHEQYF	TGTGCCAGCAGTTACCGGACAGGGGGCTTCCACGAGCAGTACTTC
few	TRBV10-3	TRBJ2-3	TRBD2	CAISAGVRGTDTQYF	TGTGCCATCTCTGCGGGGGTCCGTGGGACAGATACGCAGTATTTT
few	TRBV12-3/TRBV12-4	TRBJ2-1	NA	CASAAYNEQFF	TGTGCCAGCGCGGCGTACAATGAGCAGTTCTTC
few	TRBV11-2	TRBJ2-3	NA	CASSRNQQGDTQYF	TGTGCCAGCAGCCGGAACCAGCAGGGAGATACGCAGTATTTT
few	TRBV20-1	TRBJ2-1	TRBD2	CSASPPGGGGAGNEQFF	TGCAGTGCTAGCCCCCCTGGGGGCGGGGGGGCAGGCAATGAGCAGTTCTTC
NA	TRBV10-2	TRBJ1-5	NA	CASSAVGGLGQPQHF	TGCGCCAGCAGCGCTGTGGGAGGGCTTGGGCAGCCCCAGCATTTT
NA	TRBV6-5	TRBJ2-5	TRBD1	CASRRGQLGTQYF	TGTGCCAGCAGAAGGGGGCAGTTAGGGACCCAGTACTTC
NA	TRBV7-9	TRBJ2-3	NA	CASSPGSWDTQYF	TGTGCCAGCAGCCCAGGGAGTTGGGATACGCAGTATTTT
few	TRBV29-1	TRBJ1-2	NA	CSVDLRLKTNYGYTF	TGCAGCGTTGATCTCCGTCTGAAAACTAACTATGGCTACACCTTC
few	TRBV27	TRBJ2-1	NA	CASKSPYNEQFF	TGTGCCAGCAAATCCCCCTACAATGAGCAGTTCTTC
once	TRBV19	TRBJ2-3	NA	CASSIHQGAITDTQYF	TGTGCCAGTAGTATCCACCAGGGAGCGATCACAGATACGCAGTATTTT
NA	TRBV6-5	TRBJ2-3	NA	CASSYGQRTDTQYF	TGTGCCAGCAGTTACGGGCAGCGCACAGATACGCAGTATTTT
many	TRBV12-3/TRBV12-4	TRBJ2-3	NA	CASSQNTDTQYF	TGTGCCAGCAGTCAAAACACAGATACGCAGTATTTT
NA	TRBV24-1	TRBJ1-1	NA	CALAKGTEAFF	TGTGCTTTGGCTAAGGGCACTGAAGCTTTCTTT
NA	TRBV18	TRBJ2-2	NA	CASSPLRDAGELFF	TGTGCCAGCTCACCACTCAGGGATGCCGGGGAGCTGTTTTTT
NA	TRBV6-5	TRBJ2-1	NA	CASSPRAGQMFF	TGTGCCAGCAGTCCCAGGGCGGGCCAGATGTTCTTC
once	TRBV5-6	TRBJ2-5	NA	CASSLSQTGGRTQETQYF	TGTGCCAGCAGCTTGAGCCAGACAGGAGGGCGGACCCAAGAGACCCAGTACTTC
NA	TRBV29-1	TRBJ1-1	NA	CSVVKRGDTEAFF	TGCAGCGTTGTAAAGAGAGGGGACACTGAAGCTTTCTTT
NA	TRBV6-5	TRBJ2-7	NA	CASSYKPSTKQYF	TGTGCCAGCAGTTACAAGCCTTCTACGAAACAGTACTTC
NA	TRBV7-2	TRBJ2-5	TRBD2	CASSFASGKETQYF	TGTGCCAGCAGCTTCGCTAGCGGAAAAGAGACCCAGTACTTC
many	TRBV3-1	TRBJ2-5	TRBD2	CASSPPGLMGTQYF	TGTGCCAGCAGCCCCCCGGGACTAATGGGGACCCAGTACTTC
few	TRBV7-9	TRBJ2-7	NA	CASSSEARGDYEQYF	TGTGCCAGCAGCTCCGAGGCAAGGGGTGACTACGAGCAGTACTTC
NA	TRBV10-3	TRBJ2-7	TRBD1	CAISAGGQGAREQYF	TGTGCCATCAGTGCTGGGGGACAGGGGGCACGCGAGCAGTACTTC
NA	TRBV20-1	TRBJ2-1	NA	CSAAPPTTGRETQFF	TGCAGTGCTGCCCCCCCAACGACAGGACGAGAGACCCAGTTCTTC
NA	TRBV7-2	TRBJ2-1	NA	CASSIKGANEQFF	TGTGCCAGCAGCATCAAGGGTGCGAATGAGCAGTTCTTC
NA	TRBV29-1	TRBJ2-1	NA	CSVGQPSNEQFF	TGCAGCGTTGGACAGCCCTCGAATGAGCAGTTCTTC
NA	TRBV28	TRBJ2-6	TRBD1	CARSSGTGRNVLTF	TGTGCCCGCAGTTCTGGGACAGGCCGTAACGTCCTGACTTTC
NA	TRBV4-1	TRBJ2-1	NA	CASSQASSINEQFF	TGCGCCAGCAGCCAAGCTAGCTCCATCAATGAGCAGTTCTTC
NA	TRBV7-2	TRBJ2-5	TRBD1	CASSPGTGGVVETQYF	TGTGCCAGCAGCCCAGGGACAGGGGGCGTAGTGGAGACCCAGTACTTC
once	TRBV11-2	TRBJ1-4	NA	CASSQGTRDEKLFF	TGTGCCAGCAGCCAAGGGACCCGCGATGAAAAACTGTTTTTT
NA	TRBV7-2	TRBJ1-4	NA	CASSLDRPNEKLFF	TGTGCCAGCAGCTTAGACAGGCCTAATGAAAAACTGTTTTTT
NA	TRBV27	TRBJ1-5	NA	CASSRGASRGNQPQHF	TGTGCCAGCAGCCGCGGGGCCAGCCGGGGCAATCAGCCCCAGCATTTT
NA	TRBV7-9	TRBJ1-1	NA	CASSLGHEAFF	TGTGCCAGCAGCCTCGGTCATGAAGCTTTCTTT
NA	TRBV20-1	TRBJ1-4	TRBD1	CSAIDRATNEKLFF	TGCAGTGCGATCGACAGGGCAACTAATGAAAAACTGTTTTTT
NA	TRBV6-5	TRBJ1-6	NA	CASSYEWGYRRNSPLHF	TGTGCCAGCAGTTACGAGTGGGGTTACCGGCGTAATTCACCCCTCCACTTT
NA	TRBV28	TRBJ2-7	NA	CASKTPRSSYEQYF	TGTGCCAGCAAGACACCCAGGAGCTCCTACGAGCAGTACTTC
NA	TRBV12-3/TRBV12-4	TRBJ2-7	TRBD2	CACSLQAGGPHEQYF	TGTGCCTGCAGTTTACAAGCGGGGGGGCCTCACGAGCAGTACTTC
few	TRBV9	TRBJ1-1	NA	CASSPTMNTEAFF	TGTGCCAGCAGCCCGACGATGAACACTGAAGCTTTCTTT
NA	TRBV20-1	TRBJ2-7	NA	CSARDIGGQGTYEQYF	TGCAGTGCTAGAGATATAGGAGGGCAGGGGACCTACGAGCAGTACTTC
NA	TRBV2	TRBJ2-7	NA	CASSESRASEQYF	TGTGCCAGCAGTGAATCGAGGGCGAGCGAGCAGTACTTC
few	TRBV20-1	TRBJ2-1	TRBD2	CSADSSGGAAEQFF	TGCAGTGCTGATTCTAGCGGGGGGGCCGCTGAGCAGTTCTTC
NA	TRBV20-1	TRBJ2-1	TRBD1	CSYRGPTYNEQFF	TGCAGTTACAGGGGCCCTACCTACAATGAGCAGTTCTTC
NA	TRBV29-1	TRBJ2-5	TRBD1	CSVVGQGLQETQYF	TGCAGCGTTGTAGGACAGGGCCTCCAAGAGACCCAGTACTTC
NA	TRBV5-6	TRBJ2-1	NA	CASSPAWGREYNEQFF	TGTGCCAGCAGCCCGGCTTGGGGGCGTGAATACAATGAGCAGTTCTTC
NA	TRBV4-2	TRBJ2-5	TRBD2	CAGSQNQAGVQETQYF	TGTGCCGGCAGCCAGAACCAAGCGGGGGTGCAAGAGACCCAGTACTTC
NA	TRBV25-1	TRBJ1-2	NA	CASSELRQNYGYTF	TGTGCCAGCAGTGAATTGCGACAGAACTATGGCTACACCTTC
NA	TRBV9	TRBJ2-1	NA	CASSVDRASYNEQFF	TGTGCCAGCAGCGTAGACAGGGCGTCCTACAATGAGCAGTTCTTC
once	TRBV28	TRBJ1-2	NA	CASSLPQGIYGYTF	TGTGCCAGCAGTTTACCCCAGGGGATCTATGGCTACACCTTC
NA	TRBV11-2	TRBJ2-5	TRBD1	CASSLDPGQGVGETQYF	TGTGCCAGCAGCTTAGATCCAGGGCAGGGGGTTGGGGAGACCCAGTACTTC
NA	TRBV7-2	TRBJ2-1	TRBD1	CASSLAPGTVLRNEQFF	TGTGCCAGCAGCTTAGCTCCCGGGACAGTCCTACGGAATGAGCAGTTCTTC
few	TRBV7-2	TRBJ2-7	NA	CASSPDGGYREQYF	TGTGCCAGCAGCCCGGACGGAGGATATCGCGAGCAGTACTTC
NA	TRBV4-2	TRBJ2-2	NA	CASSQDLGELFF	TGTGCCAGCAGCCAAGATCTCGGGGAGCTGTTTTTT
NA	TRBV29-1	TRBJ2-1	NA	CSVEYQRTYNEQFF	TGCAGCGTTGAATACCAGAGGACGTACAATGAGCAGTTCTTC
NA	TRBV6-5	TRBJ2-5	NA	CASGGRSWPQETQYF	TGTGCCAGCGGGGGACGCAGCTGGCCACAAGAGACCCAGTACTTC
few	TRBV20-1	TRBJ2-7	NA	CSATGSTYEQYF	TGCAGTGCTACAGGGAGTACCTACGAGCAGTACTTC